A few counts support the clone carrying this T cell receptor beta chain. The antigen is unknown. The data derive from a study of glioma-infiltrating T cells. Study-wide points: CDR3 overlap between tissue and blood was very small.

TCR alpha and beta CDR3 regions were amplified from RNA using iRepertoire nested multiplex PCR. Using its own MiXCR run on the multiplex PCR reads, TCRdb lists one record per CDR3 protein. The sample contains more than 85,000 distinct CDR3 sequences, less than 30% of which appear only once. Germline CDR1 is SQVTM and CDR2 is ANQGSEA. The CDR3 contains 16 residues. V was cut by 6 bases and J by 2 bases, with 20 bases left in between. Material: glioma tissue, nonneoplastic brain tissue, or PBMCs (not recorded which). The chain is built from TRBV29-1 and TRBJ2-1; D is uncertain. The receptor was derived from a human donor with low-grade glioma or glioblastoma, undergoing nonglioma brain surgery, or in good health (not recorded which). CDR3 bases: TGCAGCGTGGCCCCGGCGGACCGCCAAACCTACAATGAGCAGTTCTTC. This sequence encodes CSVAPADRQTYNEQFF.